These 2 T cell receptor beta chains originate from one sample sequenced in a study of blood T cell repertoires in COVID-19 (TCRdb year 2020). Library creation used the immunoSEQ multiplex PCR assay. TCRdb obtained this table from immuneACCESS and retained in-frame rearrangements with V and J assigned. These tables miss some clones; where compared with another copy, unresolved V genes account for less than half of the shortfall, and the remainder is unexplained. The sample table contains about 410,000 clones; only one count was recorded for about 90% of them. The ten top clones hold 1.5% to 2% of the sample. The sequencing sample was made of PBMCs or T cells enriched from blood (not recorded which). All receptors come from a woman in her twenties or thirties who had recovered from COVID-19.

This clone occurred a few times. The rearrangement links TRBV5-6 to TRBJ1-2; D may be TRBD1 (5 bases). The ends were cut back, 3 bases at V and 4 bases at J, with 16 bases in the middle. CDR1 SGHDT and CDR2 YYEEEE come from the germline V gene. The CDR3 contains 15 residues. The CDR3 loop reads CASSYSQGIVYGYTF. The DNA for the CDR3 is TGTGCCAGCAGCTATTCCCAGGGTATCGTCTATGGCTACACCTTC. The variable domain in full, with the rest retrieved from reference TRBV5-6 and TRBJ1-2, is DAGVTQSPTHLIKTRGQQVTLRCSPKSGHDTVSWYQQALGQGPQFIFQYYEEEERQRGNFPDRFSGHQFPNYSSELNVNALLLGDSALYLCASSYSQGIVYGYTFGSGTRLTVV.

The chain employs TRBV14 and TRBJ1-6; a weak D match, TRBD1 (5 bases). CDR3 length equals 13 residues. Germline V CDR1 and CDR2: SGHDN, FVKESK. Trimming removed 4 bases at V and 10 bases at J, with 11 bases between. CDR3 sequence: CASSRRQKSPLHF. In DNA form, the CDR3 reads TGTGCCAGCAGCCGACGACAGAAGTCACCCCTCCACTTT. Together with reference TRBV14 and TRBJ1-6, the CDR3 gives the full variable domain: EAGVTQFPSHSVIEKGQTVTLRCDPISGHDNLYWYRRVMGKEIKFLLHFVKESKQDESGMPNNRFLAERTGGTYSTLKVQPAELEDSGVYFCASSRRQKSPLHFGNGTRLTVT.